The clone carrying this TCR beta chain was recorded only once. This CDR3 region has 17 residues. The V segment lost 6 bases and the J segment 2 bases; nucleotides outside the gene matches: 13. Germline V gene sequence: CDR1 KGHSH, CDR2 LQKENI. From RNA transcripts, TCR beta CDR3 regions were amplified. First-round RT-PCR targeting the TCR CDR3 was performed with the HTBI primer set. TCRdb used MiXCR to reprocess the multiplex PCR reads, holding one entry per CDR3 protein. The sample consists of 300,000 to 500,000 distinct CDR3 sequences, more than 12% of them appearing once. The data were obtained in a study of T cells in Graves' hyperthyroidism and ophthalmopathy. Across 18 months, stable Graves' hyperthyroidism was marked by no progression to ophthalmopathy.

This receptor was obtained from a woman aged 25 to 39 with Graves' hyperthyroidism. The J gene is TRBJ1-1, the V gene TRBV18, with 9 bases lining up with TRBD1. The sample taken for sequencing was blood. In DNA form, the CDR3 reads TGTGCCAGCTCCCCCAAGGGACAGGGCGTCGGTAACACTGAAGCTTTCTTT. It specifies CASSPKGQGVGNTEAFF.